This T cell receptor (beta chain) was sequenced in a study of T cells in Graves' hyperthyroidism and ophthalmopathy. Whole-study findings and limits: The blood repertoire included most of the expanded thyroid clonotypes above 0.001.

Germline V gene data show CDR1 as DFQATT and CDR2 as SNEGSKA (reference sequence). V was clipped by 6 bases and J by 8 bases; unmatched bases: 6. The CDR3 is 14 residues long. Concerning this clonotype itself: Its antigen is unknown.

Used for diagnoses were clinical symptoms, serum thyroxine and TRAb, thyroid ultrasound and orbital computed tomography. Using RNA transcripts as the source, TCR beta CDR3 regions were amplified. The HTBI primer set drove a first-round RT-PCR of the TCR CDR3. Each CDR3 protein gets one entry after TCRdb re-called the multiplex PCR reads with MiXCR. There are some 490,000 distinct CDR3 sequences in the sample; 20% to 25% occur only once, and about half lies in the top ten. The clonotype comes from a woman aged 70-85 years with Graves' ophthalmopathy. The sequenced material came from blood. The chain uses TRBV20-1 and TRBJ2-1, with 14 bases fitting TRBD2. Here the CDR3 reads CSAQGLAGVDEQFF. CDR3 nucleotide sequence: TGCAGTGCCCAGGGACTAGCGGGAGTCGATGAGCAGTTCTTC.